These 14 T cell receptor beta chains came from one sample sequenced in a study of T cell responses to AZD1222 COVID-19 vaccine. Repertoires were generated with immunoSEQ multiplex PCR, while TCRdb's copy carries only in-frame clones and drops some. The sample holds more than 85,000 clones; about 91% are singletons and the top ten take over 6.5%. This specimen consisted of peripheral blood, obtained on day 0 of AZD1222 vaccination. These receptors were collected from an adult in good health.

The CDR3 DNA reads as TGTGCCAGCAGCCAGGGAAGGTTGGGGTATAATTCACCCCTCCACTTT. Translation: CASSQGRLGYNSPLHF. The chain joins TRBV9 to TRBJ1-6; TRBD1 is a possible D gene (5 bases). Germline V gives CDR1 SGDLS, CDR2 YYNGEE. V lost 4 bases and J 4 bases, leaving 15 bases between the germline ends. The length of the CDR3 is 16 residues.

This chain links TRBV20-1 with TRBJ1-2; D call uncertain. Trimming took off 3 bases at V and 2 bases at J, with 7 bases between the two ends. This CDR3 is built from 12 residues. Looked up from germline, CDR1 is DFQATT and CDR2 is SNEGSKA (reference sequence). This CDR3 reads CSASRVNYGYTF. DNA for the CDR3: TGCAGTGCTAGTCGGGTAAACTATGGCTACACCTTC.

The rearrangement uses TRBV30 and TRBJ1-1; no clear D. V was trimmed by 4 bases and J by 1 base, leaving 7 bases between them. The germline V gene has CDR1 GTSNPN and CDR2 SVGIG (reference sequence). The CDR3 extends over 12 amino acids. The CDR3 coding sequence is TGTGCCTGGAATTCAGGGAACACTGAAGCTTTCTTT. This sequence encodes CAWNSGNTEAFF.

The rearrangement uses TRBV3-1 (or the pseudogene TRBV3-2) and TRBJ1-2, with 7 bases aligning to TRBD1. Germline lookup yields CDR1 LGHDT and CDR2 YNNKEL (reference sequence). Germline trimming cut 0 bases from V and 4 bases from J; bases unmatched to any gene: 8. The CDR3 loop spans 16 amino acids. For the CDR3, the DNA is TGTGCCAGCAGCCAAGATCTCAGCAGGGGGGGCTATGGCTACACCTTC. Protein sequence: CASSQDLSRGGYGYTF.

The chain employs TRBV30 and TRBJ2-1, with D possibly matching TRBD2 (5 bases). The germline V gene encodes CDR1 GTSNPN and CDR2 SVGIG (reference sequence). The V end lost 4 bases, the J end lost 5 bases, and 12 bases lay between the germline ends. The CDR3 has 13 residues. CDR3 coding DNA: TGTGCCTGGACGCCGACCGGGGACAATGAGCAGTTCTTC. Translating it yields CAWTPTGDNEQFF.

The table lists this clone with a few counts. The V gene is TRBV6-2 or TRBV6-3, the J gene TRBJ1-4; D may be TRBD1 (5 bases). CDR1 is MNHEY and CDR2 is SVGEGT in the germline V gene. This CDR3 is built from 14 residues. V lost 0 bases and J 8 bases, leaving 10 bases between the germline ends. CDR3 nucleotides: TGTGCCAGCAGTTACTCGGGGGTATTGGAAAAACTGTTTTTT. This codes for CASSYSGVLEKLFF.

CDR3 in DNA: TGTGCCAGCAGCTTTTCACTAGTCTACGAGCAGTACTTC. Translation gives CASSFSLVYEQYF. V usage is TRBV11-2 and J usage is TRBJ2-7; perhaps TRBD2 as D (5 bases). Per germline, CDR1 SGHAT and CDR2 FQNNGV. V gave up 3 bases and J gave up 3 bases, with 9 bases separating them. CDR3 length: 13 residues. The variable domain in full, with the rest retrieved from reference TRBV11-2 and TRBJ2-7, is EAGVAQSPRYKIIEKRQSVAFWCNPISGHATLYWYQQILGQGPKLLIQFQNNGVVDDSQLPKDRFSAERLKGVDSTLKIQPAKLEDSAVYLCASSFSLVYEQYFGPGTRLTVT.

The chain recombines TRBV6-5 with TRBJ1-2, with TRBD1 matching 9 bases. J gave up 8 bases and V 8 bases, and 12 bases lay outside the gene matches. CDR1 is MNHEY, CDR2 SVGAGI, per germline. The CDR3 extends over 14 amino acids. In DNA form, the CDR3 reads TGTGCCAGCCGCACGGACAGGGGCTACGGGGGCTACACCTTC. Translating it yields CASRTDRGYGGYTF.

The chain joins TRBV6-2 or TRBV6-3 to TRBJ1-2, with 11 bases identical to TRBD1. The CDR3 runs to 16 residues. V shed 5 bases, J shed 7 bases, and the junction held 12 bases outside the gene matches. Germline CDR1 and CDR2: MNHEY and SVGEGT. In DNA, the CDR3 is TGTGCCAGCAGTCCCAACTACGGGACAGGGGGTGGTGGCTACACCTTC. It translates to CASSPNYGTGGGGYTF.

The rearrangement uses TRBV29-1 and TRBJ2-3, with D perhaps assigned TRBD1 or TRBD2 (5 bases each). V dropped 7 bases and J dropped 0 bases, with 14 bases sitting between them. This CDR3 contains 14 residues. From germline, CDR1 is SQVTM and CDR2 ANQGSEA. CDR3 amino acids: CSGGQGESTDTQYF. The CDR3 DNA sequence: TGCAGCGGGGGTCAGGGAGAGAGCACAGATACGCAGTATTTT.

The chain has TRBV11-2 and TRBJ1-4; 7 bases fit TRBD1. V shed 5 bases and J 6 bases; nucleotides not matched to a gene: 9. The CDR3 runs 15 residues. Germline V gene data show CDR1 as SGHAT and CDR2 as FQNNGV. CDR3 residues: CASSTQGQGDEKLFF. DNA of the CDR3: TGTGCCAGCAGCACCCAGGGGCAGGGGGATGAAAAACTGTTTTTT.

The chain employs TRBV3-1 (or the pseudogene TRBV3-2) and TRBJ1-2; D is possibly TRBD1 (5 bases). The CDR3 has 14 amino acids. V was shortened by 3 bases and J by 3 bases, with 11 bases between the two germline ends. Per germline, CDR1 LGHDT and CDR2 YNNKEL (reference sequence). CDR3 coding DNA: TGTGCCAGCAGCCACTTACAGGTGGACTATGGCTACACCTTC. Its translation: CASSHLQVDYGYTF.

This clone was observed a single time. The chain is built from TRBV6-2 or TRBV6-3 and TRBJ2-5; D is ambiguous. CDR3 length: 12 residues. CDR1 is MNHEY, CDR2 SVGEGT, per germline. The V gene lost 6 bases and the J gene lost 4 bases, with 9 bases spanning the gap. This CDR3 reads CASSNSGETQYF. The CDR3 nucleotides read TGTGCCAGCAGCAACTCCGGAGAGACCCAGTACTTC.

V usage is TRBV4-1 and J usage is TRBJ2-7; D remains unclear. Germline assignment: CDR1 MGHRA and CDR2 YSYEKL. The CDR3 consists of 14 residues. With 0 bases removed from V and 3 bases from J, the gap between germline ends came to 9 bases. CDR3 sequence reads: CASSQESEIYEQYF. CDR3 nucleotide sequence: TGCGCCAGCAGCCAAGAATCAGAAATCTACGAGCAGTACTTC.